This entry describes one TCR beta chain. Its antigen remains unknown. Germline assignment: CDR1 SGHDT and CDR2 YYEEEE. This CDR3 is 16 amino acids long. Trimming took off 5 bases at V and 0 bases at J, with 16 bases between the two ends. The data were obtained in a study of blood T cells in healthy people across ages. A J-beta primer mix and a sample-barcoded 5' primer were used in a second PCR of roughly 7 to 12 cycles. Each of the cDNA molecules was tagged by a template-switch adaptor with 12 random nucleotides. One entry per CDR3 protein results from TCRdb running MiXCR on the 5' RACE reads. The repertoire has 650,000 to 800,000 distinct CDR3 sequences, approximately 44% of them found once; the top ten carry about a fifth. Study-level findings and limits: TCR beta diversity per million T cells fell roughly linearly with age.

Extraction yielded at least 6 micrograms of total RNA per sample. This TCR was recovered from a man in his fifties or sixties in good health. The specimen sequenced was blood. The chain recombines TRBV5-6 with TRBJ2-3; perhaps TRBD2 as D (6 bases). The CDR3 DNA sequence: TGTGCCAGCAGACTATATCGGGGGATTAGCACAGATACGCAGTATTTT. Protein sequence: CASRLYRGISTDTQYF.